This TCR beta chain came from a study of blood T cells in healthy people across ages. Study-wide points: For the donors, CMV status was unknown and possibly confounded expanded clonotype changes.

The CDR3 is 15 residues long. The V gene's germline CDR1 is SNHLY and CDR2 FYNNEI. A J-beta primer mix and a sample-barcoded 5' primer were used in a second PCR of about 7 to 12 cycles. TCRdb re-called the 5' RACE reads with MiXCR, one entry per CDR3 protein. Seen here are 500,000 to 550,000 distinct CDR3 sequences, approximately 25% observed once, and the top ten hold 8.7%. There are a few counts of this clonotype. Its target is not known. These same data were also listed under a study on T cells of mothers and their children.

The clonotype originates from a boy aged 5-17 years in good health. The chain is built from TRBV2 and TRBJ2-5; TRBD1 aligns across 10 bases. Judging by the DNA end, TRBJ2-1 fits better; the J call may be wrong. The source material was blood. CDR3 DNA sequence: TGTGCCAGCAGATCAGGGACAGGGGTTAACGGTGAGCAGTTCTTC. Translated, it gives CASRSGTGVNGEQFF.